This T cell receptor (beta chain) was retrieved from a study of early T cells in non-severe SARS-CoV-2 infection. Looking at the study overall: Unsorted whole-blood RNA was sequenced in bulk, leaving chains unpaired.

Study observations and caveats: Matching with VDJdb favored anti-spike CD8 responses (missing private and CD4 specificities).

Individual cDNA molecules carried attached unique molecular identifiers. TCRdb re-analysed the 5' RACE reads in MiXCR, keeping a single row per CDR3 protein. Of some 50,000 distinct CDR3 sequences in the sample, 8.5% to 12% were seen once. The CDR3 runs to 16 residues. Germline assignment: CDR1 SGHKS and CDR2 YYEKEE (reference sequence). Trimming pared 1 base from V and 6 bases from J, leaving 17 bases between. In regard to this clonotype: Its antigen is still unknown.

What was sequenced was whole blood. The chain uses TRBV5-5 and TRBJ1-5, with D hard to call. This TCR derives from an adult who was a healthcare worker with PCR-confirmed SARS-CoV-2 infection or an uninfected control (not recorded which). This chain's CDR3 is CASSLKVALSGQPQHF. The DNA of the CDR3 is TGTGCCAGCAGCTTGAAAGTAGCATTGAGTGGTCAGCCCCAGCATTTT.